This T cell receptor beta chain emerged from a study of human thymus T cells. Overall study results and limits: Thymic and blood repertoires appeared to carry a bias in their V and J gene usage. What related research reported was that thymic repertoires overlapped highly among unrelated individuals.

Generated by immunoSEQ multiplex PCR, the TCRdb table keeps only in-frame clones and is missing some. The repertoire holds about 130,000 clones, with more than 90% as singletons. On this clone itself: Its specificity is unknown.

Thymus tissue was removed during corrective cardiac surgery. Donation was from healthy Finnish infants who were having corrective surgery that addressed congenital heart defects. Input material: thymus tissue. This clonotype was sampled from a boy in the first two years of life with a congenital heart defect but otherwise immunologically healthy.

The CDR3 loop reads CASSYWGGPRSYEQYF. The CDR3, as DNA: TGTGCCAGCAGTTACTGGGGGGGGCCTCGCTCCTACGAGCAGTACTTC. V gene TRBV6-5 combines with J gene TRBJ2-7; TRBD2 is a possible D gene (7 bases). The V and J ends lost 1 base and 0 bases respectively, with 13 bases between them. Germline V gene sequence: CDR1 MNHEY, CDR2 SVGAGI. The CDR3 runs 16 residues.